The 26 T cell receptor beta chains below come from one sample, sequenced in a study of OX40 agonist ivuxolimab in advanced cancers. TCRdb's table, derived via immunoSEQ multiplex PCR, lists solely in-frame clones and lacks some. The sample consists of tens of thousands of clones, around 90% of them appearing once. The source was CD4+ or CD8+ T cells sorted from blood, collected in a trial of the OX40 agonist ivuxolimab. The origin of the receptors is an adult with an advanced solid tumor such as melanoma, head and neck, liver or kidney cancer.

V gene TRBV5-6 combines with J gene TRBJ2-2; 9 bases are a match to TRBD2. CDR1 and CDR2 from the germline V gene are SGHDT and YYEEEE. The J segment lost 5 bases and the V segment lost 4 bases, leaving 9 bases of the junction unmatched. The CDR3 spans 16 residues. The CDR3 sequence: CASSPRGSGRTGELFF. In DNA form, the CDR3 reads TGTGCCAGCAGCCCCCGGGGAAGCGGGAGGACCGGGGAGCTGTTTTTT.

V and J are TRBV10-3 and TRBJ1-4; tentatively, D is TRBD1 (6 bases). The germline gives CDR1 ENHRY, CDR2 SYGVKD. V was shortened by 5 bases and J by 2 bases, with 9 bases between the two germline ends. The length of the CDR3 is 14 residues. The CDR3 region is CAISRQETNEKLFF. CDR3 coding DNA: TGTGCCATCAGTAGACAGGAGACTAATGAAAAACTGTTTTTT.

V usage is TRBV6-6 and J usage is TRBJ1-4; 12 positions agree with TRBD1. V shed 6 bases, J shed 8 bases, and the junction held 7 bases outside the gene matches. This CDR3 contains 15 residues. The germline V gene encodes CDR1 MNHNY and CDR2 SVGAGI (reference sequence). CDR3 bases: TGTGCCAGCAGCGACGGGACAGGGGGCATAGAAAAACTGTTTTTT. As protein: CASSDGTGGIEKLFF.

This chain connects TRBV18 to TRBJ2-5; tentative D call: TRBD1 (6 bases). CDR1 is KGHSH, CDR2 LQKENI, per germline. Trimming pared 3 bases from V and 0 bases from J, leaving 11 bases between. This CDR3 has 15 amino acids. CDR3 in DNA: TGTGCCAGCTCACCGGGCGGACAGTACCAAGAGACCCAGTACTTC. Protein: CASSPGGQYQETQYF.

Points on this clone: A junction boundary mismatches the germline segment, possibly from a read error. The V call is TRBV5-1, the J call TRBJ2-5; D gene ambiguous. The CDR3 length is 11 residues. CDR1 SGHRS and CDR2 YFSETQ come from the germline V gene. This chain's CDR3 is CASSFGPFYHF. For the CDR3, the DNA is TGCGCCAGCAGCTTCGGGCCCTTTTACCACTTC.

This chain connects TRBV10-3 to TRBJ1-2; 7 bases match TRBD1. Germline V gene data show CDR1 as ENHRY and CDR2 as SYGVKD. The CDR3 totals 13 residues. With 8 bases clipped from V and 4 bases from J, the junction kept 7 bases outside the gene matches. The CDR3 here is CAISGQSFYGYTF. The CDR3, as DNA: TGTGCCATCTCGGGACAGTCTTTCTATGGCTACACCTTC.

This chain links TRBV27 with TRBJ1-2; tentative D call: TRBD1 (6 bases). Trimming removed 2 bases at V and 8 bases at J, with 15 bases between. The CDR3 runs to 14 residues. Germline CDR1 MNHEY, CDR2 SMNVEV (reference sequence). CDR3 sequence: CASSLAGATGGYTF. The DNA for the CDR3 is TGTGCCAGCAGTTTAGCGGGGGCGACAGGAGGCTACACCTTC.

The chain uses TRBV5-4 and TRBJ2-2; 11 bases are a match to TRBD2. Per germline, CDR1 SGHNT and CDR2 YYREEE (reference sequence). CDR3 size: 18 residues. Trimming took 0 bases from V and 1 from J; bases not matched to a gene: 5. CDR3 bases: TGTGCCAGCAGCTTGGCTAAACTAGCGGGGGAGAACACCGGGGAGCTGTTTTTT. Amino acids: CASSLAKLAGENTGELFF. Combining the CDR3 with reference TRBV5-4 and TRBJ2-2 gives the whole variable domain ETGVTQSPTHLIKTRGQQVTLRCSSQSGHNTVSWYQQALGQGPQFIFQYYREEENGRGNFPPRFSGLQFPNYSSELNVNALELDDSALYLCASSLAKLAGENTGELFFGEGSRLTVL.

CDR3 bases: TGTGCCAGGGAAGGGGGGGGCCTCGAGCAGTACGTC. This encodes CAREGGGLEQYV. This rearrangement joins TRBV6-5 to TRBJ2-7, with TRBD2 as a possible D gene (7 bases). The V and J ends lost 9 bases and 6 bases respectively, with 15 bases between them. Germline assignment: CDR1 MNHEY and CDR2 SVGAGI. The CDR3 spans 12 residues.

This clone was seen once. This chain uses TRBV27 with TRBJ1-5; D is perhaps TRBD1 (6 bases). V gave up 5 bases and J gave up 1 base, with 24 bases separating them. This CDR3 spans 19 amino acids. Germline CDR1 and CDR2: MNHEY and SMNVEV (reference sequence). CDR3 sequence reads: CASSPTQGAGILSNQPQHF. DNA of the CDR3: TGTGCCAGCAGTCCGACACAGGGAGCGGGGATATTAAGCAATCAGCCCCAGCATTTT.

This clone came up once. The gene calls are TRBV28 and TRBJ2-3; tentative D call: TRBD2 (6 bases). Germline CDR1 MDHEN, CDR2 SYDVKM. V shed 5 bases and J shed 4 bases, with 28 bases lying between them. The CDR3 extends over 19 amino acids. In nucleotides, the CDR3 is TGTGCCAGCAGTACCGGCGGGATCATAGAGTGGGTCGAGGCAGATACGCAGTATTTT. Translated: CASSTGGIIEWVEADTQYF.

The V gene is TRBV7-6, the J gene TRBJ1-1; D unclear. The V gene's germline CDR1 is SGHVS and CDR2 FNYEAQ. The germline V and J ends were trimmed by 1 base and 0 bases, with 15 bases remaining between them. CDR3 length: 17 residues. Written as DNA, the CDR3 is TGTGCCAGCAGCTTAGTAGCGGCAGGTAACATGAACACTGAAGCTTTCTTT. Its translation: CASSLVAAGNMNTEAFF.

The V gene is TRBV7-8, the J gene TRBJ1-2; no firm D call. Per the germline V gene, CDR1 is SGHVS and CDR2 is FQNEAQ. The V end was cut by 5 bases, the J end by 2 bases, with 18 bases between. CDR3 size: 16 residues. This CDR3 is CASSPPIGRANYGYTF. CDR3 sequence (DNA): TGTGCCAGCAGCCCCCCGATTGGGAGGGCGAACTATGGCTACACCTTC.

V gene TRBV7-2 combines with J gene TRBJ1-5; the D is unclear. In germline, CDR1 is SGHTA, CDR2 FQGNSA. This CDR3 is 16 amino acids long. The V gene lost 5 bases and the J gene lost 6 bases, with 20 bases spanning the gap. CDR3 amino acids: CASSQPRVGRVQPQHF. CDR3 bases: TGTGCCAGCAGCCAACCTCGGGTAGGGAGGGTTCAGCCCCAGCATTTT.

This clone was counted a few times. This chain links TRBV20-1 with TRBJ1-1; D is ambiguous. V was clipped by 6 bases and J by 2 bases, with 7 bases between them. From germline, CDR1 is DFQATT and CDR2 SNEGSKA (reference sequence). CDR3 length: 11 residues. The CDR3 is CSATDNTEAFF. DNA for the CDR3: TGCAGTGCCACGGATAACACTGAAGCTTTCTTT.

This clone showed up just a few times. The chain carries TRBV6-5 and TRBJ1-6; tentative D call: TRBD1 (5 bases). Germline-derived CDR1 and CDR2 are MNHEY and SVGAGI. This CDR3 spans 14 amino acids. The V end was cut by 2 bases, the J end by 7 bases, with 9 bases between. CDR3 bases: TGTGCCAGCAGTTACACACGACAGAATTCACCCCTCCACTTT. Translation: CASSYTRQNSPLHF.

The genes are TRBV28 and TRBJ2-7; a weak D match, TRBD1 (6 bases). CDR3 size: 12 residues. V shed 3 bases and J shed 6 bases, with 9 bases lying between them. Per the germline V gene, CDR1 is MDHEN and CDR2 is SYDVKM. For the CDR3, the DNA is TGTGCCAGCAGTTTTACAGGGAGCGAGCAGTACTTC. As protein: CASSFTGSEQYF.

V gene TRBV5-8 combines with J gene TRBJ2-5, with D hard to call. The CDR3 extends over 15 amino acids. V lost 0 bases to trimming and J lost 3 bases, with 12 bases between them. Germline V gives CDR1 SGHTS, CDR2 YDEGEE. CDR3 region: CASSLGPSRKETQYF. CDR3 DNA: TGTGCCAGCAGCTTGGGTCCTAGTAGAAAAGAGACCCAGTACTTC.

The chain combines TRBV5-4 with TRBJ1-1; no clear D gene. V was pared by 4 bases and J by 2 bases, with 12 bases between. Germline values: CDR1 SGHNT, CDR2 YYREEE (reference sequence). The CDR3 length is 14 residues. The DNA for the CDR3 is TGTGCCAGCAGCCCGGCGGGTCGCAACACTGAAGCTTTCTTT. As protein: CASSPAGRNTEAFF.

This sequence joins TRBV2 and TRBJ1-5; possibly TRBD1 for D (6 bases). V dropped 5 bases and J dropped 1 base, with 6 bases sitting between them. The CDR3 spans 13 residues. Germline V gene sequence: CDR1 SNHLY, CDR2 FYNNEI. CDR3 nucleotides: TGTGCCAGCAGTCAGGGGAGCAATCAGCCCCAGCATTTT. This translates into CASSQGSNQPQHF.

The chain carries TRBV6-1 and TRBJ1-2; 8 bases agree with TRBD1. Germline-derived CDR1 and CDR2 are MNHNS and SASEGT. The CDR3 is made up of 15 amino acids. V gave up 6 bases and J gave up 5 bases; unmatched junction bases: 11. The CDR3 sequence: CASSLADRGVYGYTF. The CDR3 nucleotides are TGTGCCAGCAGCCTAGCTGACAGGGGTGTTTATGGCTACACCTTC.

The CDR3 nucleotides read TGTGCCAGCAGCTTGACAGGGGGCTTGGGTACTGAAGCTTTCTTT. As protein: CASSLTGGLGTEAFF. The chain uses TRBV7-2 and TRBJ1-1; 10 bases are shared with TRBD1. This CDR3 has 15 amino acids. Germline loops: CDR1 SGHTA, CDR2 FQGNSA. V dropped 3 bases and J dropped 5; count of bases not matched to a gene: 6.

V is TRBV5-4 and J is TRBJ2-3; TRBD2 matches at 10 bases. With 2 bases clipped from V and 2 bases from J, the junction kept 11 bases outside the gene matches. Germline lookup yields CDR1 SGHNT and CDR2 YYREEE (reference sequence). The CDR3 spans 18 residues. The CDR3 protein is CASSFYLAGVPTTDTQYF. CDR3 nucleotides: TGTGCCAGCAGCTTTTATCTAGCGGGGGTACCGACCACAGATACGCAGTATTTT. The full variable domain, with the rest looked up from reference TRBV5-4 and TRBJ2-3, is ETGVTQSPTHLIKTRGQQVTLRCSSQSGHNTVSWYQQALGQGPQFIFQYYREEENGRGNFPPRFSGLQFPNYSSELNVNALELDDSALYLCASSFYLAGVPTTDTQYFGPGTRLTVL.

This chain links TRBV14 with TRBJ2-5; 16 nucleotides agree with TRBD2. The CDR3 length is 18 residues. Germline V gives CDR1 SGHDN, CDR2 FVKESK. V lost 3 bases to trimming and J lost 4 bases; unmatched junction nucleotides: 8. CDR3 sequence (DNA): TGTGCCAGCAGCCAGTACGCGGGACTAGCGGGGGGGCGAGAGACCCAGTACTTC. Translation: CASSQYAGLAGGRETQYF.

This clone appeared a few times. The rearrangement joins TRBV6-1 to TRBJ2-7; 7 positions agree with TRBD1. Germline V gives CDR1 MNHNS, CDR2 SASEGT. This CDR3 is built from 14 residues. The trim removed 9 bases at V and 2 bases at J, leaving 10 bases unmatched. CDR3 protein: CASHKRQGTYEQYF. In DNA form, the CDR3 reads TGTGCCAGTCATAAACGACAGGGAACCTACGAGCAGTACTTC.

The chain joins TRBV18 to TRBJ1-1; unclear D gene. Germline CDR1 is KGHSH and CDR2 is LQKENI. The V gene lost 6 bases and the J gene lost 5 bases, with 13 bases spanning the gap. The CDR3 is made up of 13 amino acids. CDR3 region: CASSLQLGTEAFF. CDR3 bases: TGTGCCAGCTCTTTACAGTTAGGTACTGAAGCTTTCTTT.